This is a list of T cell receptor beta chains from one sample in a study of CD8 T cells in Susac syndrome. TCRdb re-analysed the immunoSEQ multiplex PCR reads in MiXCR, keeping a single row per CDR3 protein. The sample includes roughly 200,000 distinct CDR3 sequences, roughly 94% of them seen just once. Input material: CD4+ T cells from PBMCs. The receptor source for this set is a human donor with multiple sclerosis. CDR3s include the opening cysteine and the closing phenylalanine or tryptophan. D genes are given only for firm matches. Size is stated for part of the rows, as once, few or many counts, or as a class when the clone is expanded.

>TRBV15|NA|NA|TRBJ2-7
TGTGCCACCAGCATAGCTTTTGGCAGGGCCGAGCAGTACTTC
CATSIAFGRAEQYF
>TRBV20-1|few|NA|TRBJ2-5
TGCAGTGCTGAACACCAAGAGACCCAGTACTTC
CSAEHQETQYF
>TRBV3-1|once|NA|TRBJ2-1
TGTGCCAGCAGCCAAGATCATCAGTTTATGAATGAGCAGTTCTTC
CASSQDHQFMNEQFF
>TRBV11-2|NA|NA|TRBJ1-4
TGTGCCAGCAGCTTAGATACAAGTATCCGAAAACTGTTTTTT
CASSLDTSIRKLFF
>TRBV7-2|NA|TRBD2|TRBJ2-1
TGTGCCAGCAGCTCCGGGGTAGCGGGGGTCAATGAGCAGTTCTTC
CASSSGVAGVNEQFF
>TRBV18|NA|NA|TRBJ1-2
TGTGCCAGCTCACCACCGAACGGCTATGGCTACACCTTC
CASSPPNGYGYTF
>TRBV7-3|few|NA|TRBJ2-3
TGTGCCAGCAGCTCGACAGAGGGCCTTAGCACAGATACGCAGTATTTT
CASSSTEGLSTDTQYF
>TRBV7-9|NA|TRBD1|TRBJ2-3
TGTGCCAGCAGCTCGACAGGGATCACAGATACGCAGTATTTT
CASSSTGITDTQYF
>TRBV2|NA|TRBD1|TRBJ1-1
TGTGCCAGCAACGGATTGACAGGGGGCACTGAAGCTTTCTTT
CASNGLTGGTEAFF
>TRBV3-1|NA|NA|TRBJ2-5
TGTGCCAGCAGCCACCGCGGACAGAACCAAGAGACCCAGTACTTC
CASSHRGQNQETQYF
>TRBV4-1|once|NA|TRBJ2-3
TGCGCCAGCAGCCAACCCCCCGGTTATACGCAGTATTTT
CASSQPPGYTQYF
>TRBV5-1|NA|TRBD2|TRBJ2-1
TGCGCCAGCAGCCATCCGGCTAGCGGGGGGCTGGGTGAGCAGTTCTTC
CASSHPASGGLGEQFF
>TRBV29-1|NA|NA|TRBJ1-2
TGCAGCTCCTTCGGGGTTAACTATGGCTACACCTTC
CSSFGVNYGYTF
>TRBV30|NA|TRBD1|TRBJ2-2
TGTGCCTGGGCCCCATCGGACAGGGTTGAGAACACCGGGGAGCTGTTTTTT
CAWAPSDRVENTGELFF
>TRBV27|NA|TRBD1|TRBJ1-2
TGTGCCAGCAGTCGAGACTGGACAGGCTCCTCTCGCTATGGCTACACCTTC
CASSRDWTGSSRYGYTF
>TRBV12-3/TRBV12-4|NA|NA|TRBJ2-1
TGTGCCAGCAGTTTAGCGTCCGCTAAGTACAATGAGCAGTTCTTC
CASSLASAKYNEQFF
>TRBV20-1|NA|TRBD1|TRBJ1-2
TGCAGTGCTACCGGGACAGCTAACTATGGCTACACCTTC
CSATGTANYGYTF
>TRBV5-4|NA|NA|TRBJ2-7
TGTGCCAGCGGCAGCCACCCCTACGAGCAGTACTTC
CASGSHPYEQYF
>TRBV9|once|TRBD1|TRBJ1-6
TGTGCCAGCAGCGTTGGGACAGTTGATGGGTCACCCCTCCACTTT
CASSVGTVDGSPLHF
>TRBV3-1|once|NA|TRBJ1-2
TGTGCCAGCATGCGGCACGGCTATGGCTACACCTTC
CASMRHGYGYTF
>TRBV7-9|NA|NA|TRBJ2-3
TGTGCCAGCAGCTTTCGATCTAGCAGGTTCACAGATACGCAGTATTTT
CASSFRSSRFTDTQYF
>TRBV3-1|NA|NA|TRBJ1-5
TGTGCCAGCAGCCAGACGCAGGGGCCCCAGCATTTT
CASSQTQGPQHF
>TRBV28|NA|NA|TRBJ1-2
TGTGCCAGCGGTACTAACTATGGCTACACCTTC
CASGTNYGYTF
>TRBV30|NA|TRBD1|TRBJ2-7
TGTGCCTGTAATAGAGACAGGGGCTACGAGCAGTACTTC
CACNRDRGYEQYF
>TRBV3-1|NA|NA|TRBJ1-1
TGTGCCAGCAGATATTCTGGGGAAGCTTTCTTT
CASRYSGEAFF
>TRBV20-1|NA|TRBD2|TRBJ2-5
TGCAGTGCGATGAGGATTCTAGCGGGACAAGAGACCCAGTACTTC
CSAMRILAGQETQYF
>TRBV3-1|once|TRBD1|TRBJ2-7
TGTGCCAGCAGCTCCGTTCAAGACAGGGGGCTTTACTTC
CASSSVQDRGLYF
>TRBV29-1|NA|NA|TRBJ2-1
TGCAGCGCACGAGGAGGGGGGATAGACAATGAGCAGTTCTTC
CSARGGGIDNEQFF
>TRBV27|NA|NA|TRBJ1-5
TGTGCCAGCAGTTTGAAGGCTCACCTGGGGCATCAGCCCCAGCATTTT
CASSLKAHLGHQPQHF
>TRBV19|NA|TRBD1|TRBJ1-5
TGTGCCGCACAGGGGACAGGGGGCGGACAGCCCCAGCATTTT
CAAQGTGGGQPQHF
>TRBV7-3|NA|NA|TRBJ1-2
TGTGCCAGCGGGGGAGGAGATGGCTACACCTTC
CASGGGDGYTF
>TRBV20-1|NA|TRBD1|TRBJ2-3
TGCAGTGTGACAGGGCAGGGCACAGATACGCAGTATTTT
CSVTGQGTDTQYF
>TRBV18|once|NA|TRBJ2-6
TGTGCCAGCTCACCACTGCCCGGGTCTGGGGCCAACGTCCTGACTTTC
CASSPLPGSGANVLTF
>TRBV20-1|NA|TRBD1|TRBJ2-3
TGCAGTGCTACCCAAACAGGGGGGAGCACAGATACGCAGTATTTT
CSATQTGGSTDTQYF
>TRBV5-1|NA|NA|TRBJ2-6
TGCGCCAGCAGCCTCGGGGAGACGAGAGGGGCCAACGTCCTGACTTTC
CASSLGETRGANVLTF
>TRBV5-6|NA|NA|TRBJ1-1
TGTGCCAGCAGCCTGGGATACTTGAACACTGAAGCTTTCTTT
CASSLGYLNTEAFF
>TRBV4-1|NA|TRBD1|TRBJ1-1
TGCGCCAGCAGCCAAGTATTGGTTAGCGGACAGGGGAACACTGAAGCTTTCTTT
CASSQVLVSGQGNTEAFF
>TRBV29-1|NA|TRBD1|TRBJ1-1
TGCAGCGTTGATGCAGGGGGGGCGAACACTGAAGCTTTCTTT
CSVDAGGANTEAFF
>TRBV5-1|NA|NA|TRBJ2-5
TGCGCCAGCAGCGGAAATCAAGGGGAGACCCAGTACTTC
CASSGNQGETQYF
>TRBV30|NA|NA|TRBJ2-5
TGTGCCTGGACTGCCCGGGGGGAGACCCAGTACTTC
CAWTARGETQYF
>TRBV10-3|NA|NA|TRBJ2-1
TGTGCCATCAGTGAGGGCAATGAGCAGTTCTTC
CAISEGNEQFF
>TRBV20-1|NA|NA|TRBJ1-1
TGCAGTGCTAGAGTACCGGGAGCGAAGAACACTGAAGCTTTCTTT
CSARVPGAKNTEAFF
>TRBV30|once|NA|TRBJ1-1
TGTGCCTGGAGTGTAGAACGGGACACTGAAGCTTTCTTT
CAWSVERDTEAFF
>TRBV29-1|NA|NA|TRBJ2-2
TGCAGCGTTGGAAGGACTGCTCCCGGGGAGCTGTTTTTT
CSVGRTAPGELFF
>TRBV3-1|NA|TRBD1|TRBJ1-6
TGTGCCAGCAGCCAGGACAGGTTGACCTCACCCCTCCACTTT
CASSQDRLTSPLHF
>TRBV6-1|NA|TRBD1|TRBJ2-3
TGTGCCAGCAGTCTAACCGGGACAGGGGGCACAGATACGCAGTATTTT
CASSLTGTGGTDTQYF
>TRBV11-2|NA|NA|TRBJ2-1
TGTGCCAGCAGCAGAGGGTACAATGAGCAGTTCTTC
CASSRGYNEQFF
>TRBV20-1|NA|NA|TRBJ1-2
TGCAGTGCGCCCGACGCAGGGGTTGGCTACACCTTC
CSAPDAGVGYTF
>TRBV12-3/TRBV12-4|NA|TRBD1|TRBJ1-6
TGTGCCAGCAGTCGGGACAGGTCGGGGTCCCTCCACTTT
CASSRDRSGSLHF